The 27 T cell receptor beta chains presented below share a single source sample, sequenced in a study of blood T cell repertoires in COVID-19. The table came from immunoSEQ multiplex PCR; TCRdb's copy has only in-frame clones and leaves some out. The sample has 310,000 or so clones, more than 80% seen once. Source material: peripheral blood. Every receptor here comes from a man in his late teens or twenties who had recovered from COVID-19.

This clone has only a few counts. The chain combines TRBV15 with TRBJ1-5; 7 nucleotides line up with TRBD1. This CDR3 region has 15 residues. The germline CDR1 and CDR2 sequences are LNHNV and YYDKDF (reference sequence). V gave up 5 bases and J gave up 0 bases; unmatched junction bases: 4. The CDR3 sequence: CATSPGTDSNQPQHF. CDR3 nucleotides: TGTGCCACCAGCCCAGGGACAGATAGCAATCAGCCCCAGCATTTT. The entire variable domain, with the rest obtained from reference TRBV15 and TRBJ1-5, is as follows: DAMVIQNPRYQVTQFGKPVTLSCSQTLNHNVMYWYQQKSSQAPKLLFHYYDKDFNNEADTPDNFQSRRPNTSFCFLDIRSPGLGDTAMYLCATSPGTDSNQPQHFGDGTRLSIL.

The chain couples TRBV18 to TRBJ1-1; D perhaps matches TRBD1 (6 bases). From germline, CDR1 is KGHSH and CDR2 LQKENI. The CDR3 consists of 13 residues. Trimming removed 2 bases from V and 7 bases from J, with 11 bases in between. The CDR3 loop is CASSPARGGEAFF. CDR3 DNA sequence: TGTGCCAGCTCACCAGCTAGGGGGGGTGAAGCTTTCTTT.

The rearrangement joins TRBV3-1 (or the pseudogene TRBV3-2) to TRBJ2-3; D ambiguous. V lost 3 bases to trimming and J lost 0 bases, with 10 bases between them. Germline V gene lookup returns CDR1 LGHDT and CDR2 YNNKEL (reference sequence). This CDR3 has 15 amino acids. Here the CDR3 reads CASSQARFSTDTQYF. CDR3 DNA sequence: TGTGCCAGCAGCCAGGCCCGTTTTAGCACAGATACGCAGTATTTT.

The chain recombines TRBV18 with TRBJ1-2; D may be TRBD1 (6 bases). The CDR3 has 16 amino acids. V was trimmed by 4 bases and J by 2 bases, leaving 17 bases between them. Per the germline V gene, CDR1 is KGHSH and CDR2 is LQKENI. CDR3 region: CASSLLPRGGNYGYTF. As DNA, the CDR3 is TGTGCCAGCTCACTCCTTCCTAGGGGGGGCAACTATGGCTACACCTTC.

The V call is TRBV10-3, the J call TRBJ1-5; D uncertain. The germline V gene encodes CDR1 ENHRY and CDR2 SYGVKD. V was shortened by 2 bases and J by 7 bases, with 12 bases between the two germline ends. The CDR3 extends over 14 amino acids. The CDR3 reads CAISEAHFEQPQHF. The CDR3 DNA reads TGTGCCATCAGTGAGGCCCACTTTGAGCAGCCCCAGCATTTT.

Points on this clone: The junction shows a germline mismatch at one end, possibly a read error. The chain links TRBV5-8 to TRBJ2-3, with 7 bases aligning to TRBD2. This CDR3 region has 14 residues. Per germline, CDR1 SGHTS and CDR2 YDEGEE. CDR3 sequence reads: CASSPGTTTTVRDF. The DNA of the CDR3 is TGTGCCAGCAGCCCCGGGACTACCACAACAGTCCGGGATTTT.

This chain connects TRBV4-1 to TRBJ2-7; TRBD1 might be the D (7 bases). The CDR3 is made up of 17 amino acids. V was trimmed by 3 bases and J by 0 bases, leaving 18 bases between them. Germline CDR1 MGHRA, CDR2 YSYEKL. This CDR3 reads CASSHPSGGTVSYEQYF. DNA for the CDR3: TGCGCCAGCAGCCACCCCTCAGGGGGGACGGTCTCCTACGAGCAGTACTTC.

The chain carries TRBV6-5 and TRBJ2-3; 13 bases are shared with TRBD2. The germline V gene encodes CDR1 MNHEY and CDR2 SVGAGI. V shed 6 bases and J 10 bases; nucleotides not matched to a gene: 10. The CDR3 runs to 15 residues. DNA of the CDR3: TGTGCCAGCAGGGGAACTAGCGGGAGGGCCAGGGCGCAGTATTTT. Its protein product is CASRGTSGRARAQYF.

The V call is TRBV7-9, the J call TRBJ2-3; 7 bases match TRBD2. Per germline, CDR1 SEHNR and CDR2 FQNEAQ (reference sequence). J gave up 2 bases and V 1 base, and 6 bases lay outside the gene matches. CDR3 length: 16 amino acids. The CDR3 DNA follows: TGTGCCAGCAGCTTAGGGCTAGCGGAGCCCACAGATACGCAGTATTTT. Encoded protein: CASSLGLAEPTDTQYF.

The chain carries TRBV10-2 and TRBJ1-4, with a possible D match to TRBD1 (6 bases). The CDR3 runs 18 residues. V was cut by 2 bases and J by 7 bases, with 23 bases left in between. The V gene's germline CDR1 is WSHSY and CDR2 SAAADI. The DNA of the CDR3 is TGCGCCAGCAGTGAGCGTTTGGGACATGGAGCGGGAGGTGAAAAACTGTTTTTT. Its translation: CASSERLGHGAGGEKLFF.

The chain employs TRBV19 and TRBJ1-5; D may be TRBD1 (5 bases). Germline V gives CDR1 LNHDA, CDR2 SQIVND (reference sequence). The length of the CDR3 is 15 residues. Trimming took 1 base from V and 0 from J, leaving 7 bases between them. The CDR3 sequence: CASSIVQDSNQPQHF. The CDR3 DNA sequence: TGTGCCAGTAGTATAGTACAGGATAGCAATCAGCCCCAGCATTTT.

This rearrangement joins TRBV7-2 to TRBJ1-6; possible D gene TRBD1, 5 bases. The CDR3 has 15 amino acids. In germline, CDR1 is SGHTA, CDR2 FQGNSA. V was cut by 0 bases and J by 6 bases, with 9 bases left in between. This CDR3 is CASSLADRVNSPLHF. CDR3 DNA sequence: TGTGCCAGCAGCTTAGCCGACAGAGTTAATTCACCCCTCCACTTT.

The chain employs TRBV7-3 and TRBJ1-1; TRBD1 aligns across 9 bases. V shed 5 bases and J 7 bases; nucleotides not matched to a gene: 5. The CDR3 extends over 13 amino acids. CDR1 and CDR2 from the germline V gene are SGHTA and FQGTGA. As DNA, the CDR3 is TGTGCCAGCAGCCCGGGACAGGGAAATGAAGCTTTCTTT. It yields the protein CASSPGQGNEAFF.

V is TRBV5-4 and J is TRBJ2-3, with D perhaps TRBD1 (6 bases). Germline V lookup: CDR1 SGHNT, CDR2 YYREEE (reference sequence). The V end lost 4 bases, the J end lost 8 bases, and 23 bases lay between the germline ends. There are 16 residues in the CDR3. In DNA, the CDR3 is TGTGCCAGCAGCGATGGGCCTCCAGGGGTCATGGGTACGCAGTATTTT. This translates into CASSDGPPGVMGTQYF.

The gene calls are TRBV5-4 and TRBJ1-4; perhaps TRBD1 as D (5 bases). The CDR3 extends over 15 amino acids. Germline-derived CDR1 and CDR2 are SGHNT and YYREEE (reference sequence). V lost 4 bases, J lost 7 bases, and 17 bases lay in between. The CDR3 nucleotides are TGTGCCAGCAGCCCGGACTACGGGACGACTGAAAAACTGTTTTTT. Its translation: CASSPDYGTTEKLFF.

This chain uses TRBV13 with TRBJ1-1, with 7 nucleotides matching TRBD1. Germline loops: CDR1 PRHDT, CDR2 FYEKMQ (reference sequence). With 5 bases clipped from V and 10 bases from J, the junction kept 34 bases outside the gene matches. The CDR3 sequence is 21 residues long. The DNA of the CDR3 is TGTGCCAGCAGCACCCGGAACCGGGTGCAGGGGGGACCGCTTGATCTCAGTTTAGCTTTCTTT. Translation: CASSTRNRVQGGPLDLSLAFF.

This chain uses TRBV5-8 with TRBJ1-2, with no clear D. The ends were cut back, 1 base at V and 13 bases at J, with 20 bases in the middle. The CDR3 loop spans 14 amino acids. Per the germline V gene, CDR1 is SGHTS and CDR2 is YDEGEE. The CDR3 sequence is CASSLKVRRALITF. In DNA form, the CDR3 reads TGTGCCAGCAGCTTGAAGGTCAGGCGCGCCCTTATCACCTTC.

The V and J genes are TRBV7-2 and TRBJ1-5; TRBD1 matches 7 bases. Germline loops: CDR1 SGHTA, CDR2 FQGNSA. The CDR3 runs 15 residues. Trimming removed 5 bases from V and 6 bases from J; junction bases left unmatched: 10. This CDR3 is CASSQSQGVFQPQHF. The CDR3 bases are TGTGCCAGCAGCCAGAGTCAGGGGGTTTTTCAGCCCCAGCATTTT.

In its sample, this clone was seen once. The chain is built from TRBV12-2 and TRBJ1-2; whether TRBD1, the table's D call, matches the DNA was not checked. TRBV12-2 represents a pseudogene. The CDR3 spans 15 residues. The CDR3: CASRCREQGGYGYTF. The CDR3, as DNA: TGTGCAAGTCGCTGCCGAGAGCAGGGCGGCTATGGCTACACCTTC.

The chain links TRBV7-6 to TRBJ1-5; 9 bases map to TRBD1. Germline CDR1 is SGHVS and CDR2 is FNYEAQ. The CDR3 is 15 amino acids. V lost 1 base to trimming and J lost 4 bases; unmatched junction nucleotides: 2. The CDR3 sequence is CASSLEGTGNQPQHF. CDR3 nucleotides: TGTGCCAGCAGCTTAGAAGGGACAGGGAATCAGCCCCAGCATTTT.

The chain recombines TRBV3-1 (or the pseudogene TRBV3-2) with TRBJ1-2; 8 bases map to TRBD1. The CDR3 has 13 amino acids. V gave up 4 bases and J gave up 3 bases; unmatched junction bases: 1. Germline V gene lookup returns CDR1 LGHDT and CDR2 YNNKEL (reference sequence). This chain's CDR3 is CASSPGQDYGYTF. DNA for the CDR3: TGTGCCAGCAGCCCGGGACAGGACTATGGCTACACCTTC.

This clone was recorded once. J is TRBJ2-1 and V is TRBV2; possible D gene TRBD2, 5 bases. The CDR3 runs 15 residues. The V end was cut by 8 bases, the J end by 4 bases, with 18 bases between. Per the germline V gene, CDR1 is SNHLY and CDR2 is FYNNEI. The CDR3 is CASDFPKAVYNEQFF. The CDR3 DNA is TGTGCCAGCGATTTCCCGAAAGCGGTTTACAATGAGCAGTTCTTC.

This chain connects TRBV4-1 to TRBJ1-1, with TRBD1 matching over 7 bases. J gave up 3 bases and V 1 base, and 5 bases lay outside the gene matches. CDR1 is MGHRA, CDR2 YSYEKL, per germline. This CDR3 has 15 amino acids. Here the CDR3 reads CASSQGDSRYTEAFF. CDR3 DNA: TGCGCCAGCAGCCAAGGGGACAGTCGTTACACTGAAGCTTTCTTT.

V is TRBV3-1 (or the pseudogene TRBV3-2) and J is TRBJ2-1; 7 bases map to TRBD2. V shed 7 bases, J shed 9 bases, and the junction held 6 bases outside the gene matches. Per germline, CDR1 LGHDT and CDR2 YNNKEL (reference sequence). The CDR3 contains 12 residues. CDR3 residues: CASMAGVGEQFF. The CDR3 nucleotides read TGTGCCAGCATGGCGGGGGTCGGTGAGCAGTTCTTC.

In its sample, this clone was seen a few times. The V and J genes are TRBV7-9 and TRBJ1-1; D remains ambiguous. This CDR3 contains 12 residues. Germline V gene sequence: CDR1 SEHNR, CDR2 FQNEAQ (reference sequence). Trimming stripped 8 bases from V and 4 bases from J, with 11 bases between. Here the CDR3 DNA reads TGTGCCAGCTGGGGAGGGAGCACTGAAGCTTTCTTT. Its protein product is CASWGGSTEAFF. The full variable domain, rest sourced from reference TRBV7-9 and TRBJ1-1, is DTGVSQNPRHKITKRGQNVTFRCDPISEHNRLYWYRQTLGQGPEFLTYFQNEAQLEKSRLLSDRFSAERPKGSFSTLEIQRTEQGDSAMYLCASWGGSTEAFFGQGTRLTVV.

This clone has a single count. V is TRBV3-1 (or the pseudogene TRBV3-2) and J is TRBJ1-2; weak D call: TRBD1 (6 bases). This CDR3 comprises 15 residues. Germline CDR1 and CDR2: LGHDT and YNNKEL (reference sequence). The V end lost 1 base, the J end lost 5 bases, and 14 bases lay between the germline ends. The CDR3 sequence: CASSQGDIKRYGYTF. The CDR3 DNA follows: TGTGCCAGCAGCCAAGGGGACATTAAGAGGTATGGCTACACCTTC.

The rearrangement links TRBV19 to TRBJ2-5; TRBD2 agrees at 12 bases. Per germline, CDR1 LNHDA and CDR2 SQIVND (reference sequence). There are 16 residues in the CDR3. V trimming: 4 bases; J trimming: 0 bases; junction bases outside the gene matches: 3. The CDR3 loop is CASSTLAGGYQETQYF. The CDR3 coding sequence is TGTGCCAGTAGTACCCTAGCGGGGGGGTACCAAGAGACCCAGTACTTC.